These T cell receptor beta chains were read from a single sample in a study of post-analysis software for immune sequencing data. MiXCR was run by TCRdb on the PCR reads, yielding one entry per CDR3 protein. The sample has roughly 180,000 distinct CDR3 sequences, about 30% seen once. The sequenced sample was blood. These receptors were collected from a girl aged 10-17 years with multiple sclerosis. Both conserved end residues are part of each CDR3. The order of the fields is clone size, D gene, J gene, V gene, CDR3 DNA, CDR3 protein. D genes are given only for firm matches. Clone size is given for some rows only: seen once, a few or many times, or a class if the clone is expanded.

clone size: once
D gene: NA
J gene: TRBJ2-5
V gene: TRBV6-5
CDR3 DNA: TGTGCCAGCAGTTTCGACAGCTACCAAGAGACCCAGTACTTC
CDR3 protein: CASSFDSYQETQYF

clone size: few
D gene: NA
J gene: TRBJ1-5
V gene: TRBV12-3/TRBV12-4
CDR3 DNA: TGTGCCAGCAGTTCCGAGAATCAGCCCCAGCATTTT
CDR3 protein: CASSSENQPQHF

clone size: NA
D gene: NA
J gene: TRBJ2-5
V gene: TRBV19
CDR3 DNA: TGTGCCAGTAGTAACCAGGCCCAAGAGACCCAGTACTTC
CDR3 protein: CASSNQAQETQYF

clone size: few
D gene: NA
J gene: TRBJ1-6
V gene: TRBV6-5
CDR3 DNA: TGTGCCAGCAGTTACTCGGTGGGGGACCTCTCTGGGTCACCCCTCCACTTT
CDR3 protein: CASSYSVGDLSGSPLHF

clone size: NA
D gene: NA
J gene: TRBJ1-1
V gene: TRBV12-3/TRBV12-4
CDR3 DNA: TGTGCCAGCAGTTTCGGTACTAGGGCCACTGAAGCTTTCTTT
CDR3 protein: CASSFGTRATEAFF

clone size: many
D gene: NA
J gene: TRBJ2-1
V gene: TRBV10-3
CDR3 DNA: TGTGCCACCTCCCAAGGAGCGAACAATGAGCAGTTCTTC
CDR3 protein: CATSQGANNEQFF

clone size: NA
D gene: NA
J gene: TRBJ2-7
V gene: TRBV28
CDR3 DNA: TGTGCCAGCATTTCGACAGGTCCACGGGTCGAGCAGTACTTC
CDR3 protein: CASISTGPRVEQYF

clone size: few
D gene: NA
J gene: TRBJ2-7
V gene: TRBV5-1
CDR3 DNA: TGCGCCAGCAGCTTGTCCGGGACTTTAACCTACGAGCAGTACTTC
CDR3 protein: CASSLSGTLTYEQYF

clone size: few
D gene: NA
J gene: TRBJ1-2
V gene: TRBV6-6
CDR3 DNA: TGTGCCAGCATCAACGTCGGGGCCTATGGCTACACCTTC
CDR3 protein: CASINVGAYGYTF

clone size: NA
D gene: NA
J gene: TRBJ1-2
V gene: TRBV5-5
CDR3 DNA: TGTGCCAGCAGCTTCGAGACCCAAGGCAATGGCTACACCTTC
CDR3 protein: CASSFETQGNGYTF

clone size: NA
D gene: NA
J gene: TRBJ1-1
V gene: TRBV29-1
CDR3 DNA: TGCAGCGTTGAATGGGGGCTAATGAACACTGAAGCTTTCTTT
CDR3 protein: CSVEWGLMNTEAFF

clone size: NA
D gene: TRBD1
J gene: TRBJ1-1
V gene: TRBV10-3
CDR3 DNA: TGTGCCATTACAGGGACAGACAACACTGAAGCTTTCTTT
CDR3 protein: CAITGTDNTEAFF

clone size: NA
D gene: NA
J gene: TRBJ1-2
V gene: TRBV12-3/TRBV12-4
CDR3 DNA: TGTGCCAGCAGTTTTGGGCCCAGCGACTATGGCTACACCTTC
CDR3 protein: CASSFGPSDYGYTF

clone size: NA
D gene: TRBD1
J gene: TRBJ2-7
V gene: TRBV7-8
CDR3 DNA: TGTGCCAGCAGCTTATGGTGGACAGGGGGTCGGTCTAGACCTACCGACGAGCAGTACTTC
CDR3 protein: CASSLWWTGGRSRPTDEQYF

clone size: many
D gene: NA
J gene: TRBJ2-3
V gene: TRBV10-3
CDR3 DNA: TGTGCCATCAGTGAAACCCAGGGGACGCAGTATTTT
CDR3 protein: CAISETQGTQYF

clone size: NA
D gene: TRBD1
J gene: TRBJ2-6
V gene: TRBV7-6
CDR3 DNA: TGTGCCAGCAGCTTGAGACAGGGCTCTGGGGCCAACGTCCTGACTTTC
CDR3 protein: CASSLRQGSGANVLTF